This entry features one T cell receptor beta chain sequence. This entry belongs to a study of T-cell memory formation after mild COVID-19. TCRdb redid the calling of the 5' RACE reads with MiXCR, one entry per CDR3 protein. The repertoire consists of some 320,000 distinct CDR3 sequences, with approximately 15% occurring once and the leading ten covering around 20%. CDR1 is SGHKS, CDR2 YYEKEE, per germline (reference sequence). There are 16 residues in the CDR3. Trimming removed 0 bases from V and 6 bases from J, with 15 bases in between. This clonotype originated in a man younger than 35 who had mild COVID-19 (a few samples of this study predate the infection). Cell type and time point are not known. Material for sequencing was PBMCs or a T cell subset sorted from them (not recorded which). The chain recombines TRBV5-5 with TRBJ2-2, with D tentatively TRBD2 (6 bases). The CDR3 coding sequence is TGTGCCAGCAGCTTGGAGGGGACTGATATGGCCGGGGAGCTGTTTTTT. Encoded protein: CASSLEGTDMAGELFF.